This TCR beta chain emerged from a study of blood T cells in healthy people across ages. Together with a sample-barcoded 5' primer, a J-beta primer mix was included in a second PCR lasting roughly 7 to 11 cycles. Via MiXCR, TCRdb re-called the 5' RACE reads, giving one row per CDR3 protein. The repertoire has under 2,000,000 distinct CDR3 sequences, approximately 50% of them found once; the top ten carry approximately 2.1%. After removal of 1 base from V and 6 bases from J, the junction contained 7 bases not matched to a gene. In germline, CDR1 is SGHRS, CDR2 YFSETQ. The CDR3 length is 15 residues. This clonotype was observed a few times. Each sample provided at least 5 micrograms of extracted total RNA.

Specimen: blood. This clonotype originated in a woman aged 40 to 50 in good health. The gene calls are TRBV5-1 and TRBJ2-1, with TRBD1 matching 7 bases. As DNA, the CDR3 is TGCGCCAGCAGCTTGTATCTGCAGGGGGTCAATGAGCAGTTCTTC. Amino acid sequence: CASSLYLQGVNEQFF.